The clone carrying this T cell receptor beta chain was recorded once. Sequencing was performed with immunoSEQ multiplex PCR; in TCRdb, only in-frame clones are kept and a portion is missing. There are tens of thousands of clones in the sample; more than 75% occur only once, and under 6.5% lies in the top ten. Deletions cut 5 bases from V and 0 bases from J, with 7 bases between. The V gene's germline CDR1 is KGHDR and CDR2 SFDVKD. This CDR3 spans 14 amino acids. The data originate from a study of blood T cell repertoires in COVID-19. The sequence derives from a human donor in a cohort sampled during active COVID-19. The specimen sequenced was peripheral blood. The chain employs TRBV24-1 and TRBJ1-5; the D is unclear. This chain's CDR3 is CATSGGYSNQPQHF. CDR3 bases: TGTGCCACCAGTGGCGGGTATAGCAATCAGCCCCAGCATTTT.